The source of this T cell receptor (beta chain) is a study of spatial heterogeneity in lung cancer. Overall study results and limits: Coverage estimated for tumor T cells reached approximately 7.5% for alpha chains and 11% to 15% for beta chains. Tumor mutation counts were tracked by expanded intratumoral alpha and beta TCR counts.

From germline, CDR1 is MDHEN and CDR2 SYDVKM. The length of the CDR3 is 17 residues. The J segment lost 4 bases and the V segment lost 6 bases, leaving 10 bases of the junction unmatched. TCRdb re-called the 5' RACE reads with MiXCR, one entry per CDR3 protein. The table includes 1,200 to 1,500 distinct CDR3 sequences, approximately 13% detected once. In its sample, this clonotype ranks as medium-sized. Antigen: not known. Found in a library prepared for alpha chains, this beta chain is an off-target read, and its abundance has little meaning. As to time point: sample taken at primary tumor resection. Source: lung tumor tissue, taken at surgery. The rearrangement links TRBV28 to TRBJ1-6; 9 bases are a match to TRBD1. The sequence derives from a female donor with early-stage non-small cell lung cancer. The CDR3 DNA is TGTGCCAGCAGCTCCCAAACAGGGGGCAGGTATAATTCACCCCTCCACTTT. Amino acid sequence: CASSSQTGGRYNSPLHF.